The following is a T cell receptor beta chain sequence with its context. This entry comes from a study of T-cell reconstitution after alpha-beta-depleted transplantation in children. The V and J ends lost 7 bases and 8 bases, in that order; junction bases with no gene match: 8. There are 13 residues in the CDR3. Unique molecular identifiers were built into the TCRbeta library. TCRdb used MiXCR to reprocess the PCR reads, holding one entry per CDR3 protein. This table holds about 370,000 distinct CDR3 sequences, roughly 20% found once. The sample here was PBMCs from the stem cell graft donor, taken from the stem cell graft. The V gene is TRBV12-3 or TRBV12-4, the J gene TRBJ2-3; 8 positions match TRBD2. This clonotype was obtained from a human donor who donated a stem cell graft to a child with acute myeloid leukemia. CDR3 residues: CASKFSAGGTQYF. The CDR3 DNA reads TGTGCCAGCAAATTCTCGGCGGGAGGTACGCAGTATTTT.